This section outlines one T cell receptor beta chain sequence together with its context. The antigen remains undetermined. No donor had other autoimmune disease, uncontrolled infection, pregnancy or lactation. The sample belongs to a study of Graves' ophthalmopathy and Graves' hyperthyroidism. Researchers took RNA transcripts and amplified TCR beta CDR3 regions from them. An initial RT-PCR round employing HTBI primers preceded a second-round multiplex PCR. TCRdb passed the multiplex PCR reads through MiXCR, listing each CDR3 protein once. Among about 480,000 distinct CDR3 sequences listed, 13% to 15% were seen once. The study, taken as a whole, reports: Discriminating ophthalmopathy from stable hyperthyroidism, a 13-signature model attained a sensitivity of around 87% and a specificity of around 81%. With a specificity of about 75% and a sensitivity of approximately 68%, the model predicted ophthalmopathy progression.

The CDR3 runs 14 residues. The V gene lost 5 bases and the J gene lost 2 bases, with 12 bases spanning the gap. Germline V gene data show CDR1 as SGHTA and CDR2 as FQGNSA. The sequencing input was blood. J is TRBJ1-1 and V is TRBV7-2; tentatively, D is TRBD1 (6 bases). This sequence was found in a woman in her twenties or thirties with Graves' ophthalmopathy. The CDR3 DNA sequence: TGTGCCAGCAGCGTGGACAGATACAACACTGAAGCTTTCTTT. Translating gives CASSVDRYNTEAFF.